The clone carrying this T cell receptor beta chain was observed many times. The data were obtained in a study of patients and donors after allogeneic stem cell transplantation. The germline V gene has CDR1 SQVTM and CDR2 ANQGSEA. This CDR3 comprises 15 residues. V was clipped by 6 bases and J by 5 bases, with 23 bases between them. TCRdb re-analysed the RT-PCR reads in MiXCR, keeping a single row per CDR3 protein. Here the sample spans about a million distinct CDR3 sequences, roughly 18% being singletons. This clonotype originated in a human donor who was either an allogeneic HSCT recipient or a stem cell or donor lymphocyte infusion donor (not recorded which). It is not recorded whose cells these are; they may come from a transplant donor. The chain combines TRBV29-1 with TRBJ2-7, with D tentatively TRBD1 (6 bases). Specimen: blood, either unsorted or a sorted T cell fraction (not recorded which). The CDR3 loop is CSVHSGHGWKNEQYF. CDR3 bases: TGCAGCGTCCACTCGGGACACGGTTGGAAAAACGAGCAGTACTTC.